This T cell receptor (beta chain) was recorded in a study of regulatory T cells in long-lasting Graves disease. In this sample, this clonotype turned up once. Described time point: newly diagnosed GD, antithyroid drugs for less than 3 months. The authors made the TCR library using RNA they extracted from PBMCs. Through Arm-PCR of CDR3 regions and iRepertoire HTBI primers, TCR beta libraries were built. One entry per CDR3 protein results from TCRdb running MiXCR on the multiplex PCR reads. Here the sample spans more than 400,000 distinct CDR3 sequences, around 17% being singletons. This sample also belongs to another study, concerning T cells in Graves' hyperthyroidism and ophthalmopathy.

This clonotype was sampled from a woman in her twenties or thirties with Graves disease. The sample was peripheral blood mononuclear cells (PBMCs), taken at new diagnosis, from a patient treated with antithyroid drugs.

The CDR3 spells CASSPGRPGDGYTF. As DNA, the CDR3 is TGTGCCAGCAGCCCGGGACGCCCTGGGGATGGCTACACCTTC. The V gene is TRBV7-9, the J gene TRBJ1-2, with D perhaps matching TRBD1 (5 bases). Germline CDR1 is SEHNR and CDR2 is FQNEAQ (reference sequence). The CDR3 is 14 residues long. V was cut by 5 bases and J by 6 bases, with 16 bases left in between.